Below, 21 T cell receptor beta chains from the same sample are listed, as sequenced in a study of cytomegalovirus exposure and HLA in healthy donors. The study ran its PCR with 60 Vbeta and 13 Jbeta primers. Assay used: immunoSEQ multiplex PCR; TCRdb lists only in-frame clones, some missing. The table includes more than 75,000 clones, 70% to 85% detected once. The specimen was PBMCs. All receptors derive from a man aged 35-49 years in good health and CMV-seropositive.

There are a few counts of this clone. This chain uses TRBV28 with TRBJ2-2, with a possible D match to TRBD2 (5 bases). This CDR3 has 16 amino acids. Trimming took off 3 bases at V and 2 bases at J, with 13 bases between the two ends. Per the germline V gene, CDR1 is MDHEN and CDR2 is SYDVKM. The CDR3 loop is CASSLDRGLNTGELFF. The CDR3 DNA is TGTGCCAGCAGTTTGGACCGCGGACTCAACACCGGGGAGCTGTTTTTT.

This clone has a handful of counts. The chain links TRBV28 to TRBJ2-3, with 13 bases matching TRBD2. Germline assignment: CDR1 MDHEN and CDR2 SYDVKM. J lost 4 bases, V lost 5 bases, and 9 bases had no gene match. This CDR3 has 17 amino acids. The CDR3 is CASSTVTSGRKSDTQYF. The CDR3 nucleotides are TGTGCCAGCAGTACGGTGACTAGCGGGAGGAAATCAGATACGCAGTATTTT. The complete variable domain, with remaining parts taken from reference TRBV28 and TRBJ2-3, reads DVKVTQSSRYLVKRTGEKVFLECVQDMDHENMFWYRQDPGLGLRLIYFSYDVKMKEKGDIPEGYSVSREKKERFSLILESASTNQTSMYLCASSTVTSGRKSDTQYFGPGTRLTVL.

This clone ranks as medium-sized (0.01 to 0.1%). V and J are TRBV7-9 and TRBJ2-7, with 7 bases aligning to TRBD1. Trimming removed 5 bases from V and 0 bases from J; junction bases left unmatched: 4. Germline values: CDR1 SEHNR, CDR2 FQNEAQ (reference sequence). This CDR3 contains 14 residues. DNA of the CDR3: TGTGCCAGCAGCCCACGGGACAGCTCCTACGAGCAGTACTTC. Translation gives CASSPRDSSYEQYF.

The chain recombines TRBV9 with TRBJ1-2, with 7 positions matching TRBD1. Unmatched junction bases numbered 11, after V lost 5 bases and J lost 1 base. The CDR3 has 16 residues. CDR1 and CDR2 (germline): SGDLS, YYNGEE. The CDR3 loop reads CASRGLTGSLNYGYTF. The CDR3 DNA sequence: TGTGCCAGCAGGGGGCTGACAGGGAGCCTTAACTATGGCTACACCTTC.

The rearrangement uses TRBV19 and TRBJ2-2; 14 bases match TRBD2. Trimming removed 5 bases from V and 1 base from J; junction bases left unmatched: 6. Germline CDR1 and CDR2: LNHDA and SQIVND (reference sequence). The CDR3 runs to 18 residues. The CDR3 reads CASSLGTSGGRNTGELFF. CDR3 nucleotides: TGTGCCAGTAGTTTGGGGACTAGCGGGGGCCGGAACACCGGGGAGCTGTTTTTT. Filled out from reference TRBV19 and TRBJ2-2, the complete variable domain reads DGGITQSPKYLFRKEGQNVTLSCEQNLNHDAMYWYRQDPGQGLRLIYYSQIVNDFQKGDIAEGYSVSREKKESFPLTVTSAQKNPTAFYLCASSLGTSGGRNTGELFFGEGSRLTVL.

The J gene is TRBJ1-1, the V gene TRBV5-1; D possibly corresponds to TRBD1 (6 bases). The CDR3 consists of 14 residues. Germline CDR1 reads SGHRS; CDR2 reads YFSETQ. Trimming took 3 bases from V and 6 from J, leaving 15 bases between them. In nucleotides, the CDR3 is TGCGCCAGCAGCTCCGGGACATTTCCATCTGAAGCTTTCTTT. This encodes CASSSGTFPSEAFF.

This clone appeared a single time. This sequence joins TRBV28 and TRBJ2-2, with 11 bases identical to TRBD1. CDR3 length: 15 amino acids. Germline CDR1 reads MDHEN; CDR2 reads SYDVKM. With V trimmed by 4 bases and J by 6 bases, 4 bases remained unmatched. The CDR3 spells CASSSTGQGAGELFF. As DNA, the CDR3 is TGTGCCAGCAGTTCAACGGGACAGGGGGCCGGGGAGCTGTTTTTT. Using reference TRBV28 and TRBJ2-2 for the parts outside the CDR3, the full variable domain is DVKVTQSSRYLVKRTGEKVFLECVQDMDHENMFWYRQDPGLGLRLIYFSYDVKMKEKGDIPEGYSVSREKKERFSLILESASTNQTSMYLCASSSTGQGAGELFFGEGSRLTVL.

This sequence joins TRBV5-3 and TRBJ2-1; 10 bases fit TRBD2. TRBV5-3 is an ORF for which the function is uncertain. The CDR3 runs to 16 residues. J was trimmed by 9 bases and V by 1 base; bases with no gene match: 10. The CDR3 region has the DNA TGTGCCAGAAGCTTGTCACCAGCGGGAGGGCCGGGTGAGCAGTTCTTC. Protein product: CARSLSPAGGPGEQFF.

The chain recombines TRBV7-8 with TRBJ2-7; TRBD1 matches 7 bases. The trim removed 3 bases at V and 12 bases at J, leaving 8 bases unmatched. This CDR3 is 12 amino acids long. The V gene's germline CDR1 is SGHVS and CDR2 FQNEAQ. The CDR3 is CASSLVQGRLYF. DNA of the CDR3: TGTGCCAGCAGCTTGGTACAGGGGAGATTGTACTTC.

The genes are TRBV28 and TRBJ1-5, with D possibly matching TRBD1 (5 bases). The germline gives CDR1 MDHEN, CDR2 SYDVKM. The V end lost 3 bases, the J end lost 6 bases, and 18 bases lay between the germline ends. The CDR3 runs to 16 residues. CDR3 protein: CASSFARAGRGQPQHF. In DNA form, the CDR3 reads TGTGCCAGCAGTTTTGCGAGGGCAGGGAGGGGTCAGCCCCAGCATTTT.

This chain joins TRBV30 and TRBJ1-1, with TRBD1 matching 7 bases. The germline gives CDR1 GTSNPN, CDR2 SVGIG (reference sequence). The CDR3 length is 11 residues. Unmatched junction bases numbered 4, after V lost 4 bases and J lost 8 bases. The CDR3 coding sequence is TGTGCCTGGAAAGGACAGGTGGAAGCTTTCTTT. Encoded protein: CAWKGQVEAFF. The variable domain in full, completed from reference TRBV30 and TRBJ1-1, reads SQTIHQWPATLVQPVGSPLSLECTVEGTSNPNLYWYRQAAGRGLQLLFYSVGIGQISSEVPQNLSASRPQDRQFILSSKKLLLSDSGFYLCAWKGQVEAFFGQGTRLTVV.

This clone was seen a handful of times. The J gene is TRBJ1-4, the V gene TRBV5-1; the D is unclear. The ends were cut back, 4 bases at V and 0 bases at J, with 7 bases in the middle. In germline, CDR1 is SGHRS, CDR2 YFSETQ. This CDR3 has 14 residues. The CDR3 DNA is TGCGCCAGCAGCAAGGAGGCAACTAATGAAAAACTGTTTTTT. This translates into CASSKEATNEKLFF.

The chain has TRBV5-1 and TRBJ2-7; unclear D gene. With 0 bases removed from V and 3 bases from J, the gap between germline ends came to 7 bases. The germline V gene encodes CDR1 SGHRS and CDR2 YFSETQ. The length of the CDR3 is 13 residues. CDR3 residues: CASSLVEDYEQYF. In nucleotides, the CDR3 is TGCGCCAGCAGCTTGGTAGAGGACTACGAGCAGTACTTC.

V and J are TRBV27 and TRBJ1-5; D gene unclear. Germline assignment: CDR1 MNHEY and CDR2 SMNVEV (reference sequence). The V end lost 2 bases, the J end lost 3 bases, and 38 bases lay between the germline ends. CDR3 length equals 24 residues. Here the CDR3 DNA reads TGTGCCAGCAGTTTACGAGGAGGGTTAGGGCCTCAATCATCTATTTTGCCGCTCAATCAGCCCCAGCATTTT. It codes for CASSLRGGLGPQSSILPLNQPQHF.

V is TRBV19 and J is TRBJ2-7, with a weak D call TRBD1 (6 bases). CDR1 is LNHDA and CDR2 is SQIVND in the germline V gene (reference sequence). Trimming shortened V by 6 bases and J by 2 bases, and 11 bases separated the two germline ends. The CDR3 has 13 amino acids. CDR3 nucleotides: TGTGCCAGTAGCAACAGGGTTACCTACGAGCAGTACTTC. The encoded protein is CASSNRVTYEQYF.

V usage is TRBV7-2 and J usage is TRBJ2-3; D is unclear. The CDR3 has 13 amino acids. In germline, CDR1 is SGHTA, CDR2 FQGNSA. Trimming took 3 bases from V and 5 from J, leaving 9 bases between them. CDR3 amino acids: CASSLQSLDTQYF. The DNA for the CDR3 is TGTGCCAGCAGCTTGCAGTCCCTAGATACGCAGTATTTT.

The chain links TRBV5-6 to TRBJ2-5, with 7 bases that match TRBD1. The CDR3 runs 16 residues. Germline V gene lookup returns CDR1 SGHDT and CDR2 YYEEEE. After removal of 2 bases from V and 4 bases from J, the junction contained 11 bases not matched to a gene. CDR3 region: CASSFGPPGGGETQYF. CDR3 DNA sequence: TGTGCCAGCAGCTTCGGCCCCCCAGGGGGTGGAGAGACCCAGTACTTC.

The sample holds one count of this clone. The chain links TRBV9 to TRBJ2-1; TRBD1 might be the D (5 bases). The V end was cut by 0 bases, the J end by 5 bases, with 12 bases between. This CDR3 region has 15 residues. Germline loops: CDR1 SGDLS, CDR2 YYNGEE. The CDR3 DNA reads as TGTGCCAGCAGCGTAGGGCAGGGTATCCACAATGAGCAGTTCTTC. Protein: CASSVGQGIHNEQFF.

CDR3 in amino acids: CASSLAASGTSSYNEQFF. The DNA of the CDR3 is TGCGCCAGCAGCTTGGCCGCTAGCGGGACGAGCTCCTACAATGAGCAGTTCTTC. The chain recombines TRBV5-1 with TRBJ2-1, with TRBD2 matching over 9 bases. With V trimmed by 0 bases and J by 0 bases, 7 bases remained unmatched. This CDR3 comprises 18 residues. From germline, CDR1 is SGHRS and CDR2 YFSETQ.

This clone was found a few times. The rearrangement links TRBV4-3 to TRBJ1-6; D perhaps matches TRBD1 (5 bases). Germline CDR1 is LGHNA and CDR2 is YSLEER. This CDR3 is built from 14 residues. V was pared by 3 bases and J by 7 bases, with 10 bases between. The CDR3 coding sequence is TGCGCCAGCAGCCATCAGGGTATAAATTCACCCCTCCACTTT. Protein: CASSHQGINSPLHF.

This chain joins TRBV10-2 and TRBJ2-3, with 10 positions matching TRBD2. J was trimmed by 0 bases and V by 9 bases; bases with no gene match: 9. Per germline, CDR1 WSHSY and CDR2 SAAADI. The CDR3 consists of 16 residues. Written as DNA, the CDR3 is TGCGCCAGGGGGGGAAGCGGGAGGGCTAGCACAGATACGCAGTATTTT. Translating gives CARGGSGRASTDTQYF.